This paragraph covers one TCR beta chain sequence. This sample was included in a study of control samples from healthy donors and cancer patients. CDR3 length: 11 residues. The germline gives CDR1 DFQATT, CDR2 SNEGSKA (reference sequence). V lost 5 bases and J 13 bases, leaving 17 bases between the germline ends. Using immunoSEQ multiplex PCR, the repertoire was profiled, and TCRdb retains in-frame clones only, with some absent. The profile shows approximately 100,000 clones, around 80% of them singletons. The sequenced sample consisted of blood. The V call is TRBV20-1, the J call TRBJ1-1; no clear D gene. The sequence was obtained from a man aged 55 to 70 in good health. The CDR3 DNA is TGCAGTGCTGGTTCCGGGTTCGGAGTTTTCTTT. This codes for CSAGSGFGVFF.